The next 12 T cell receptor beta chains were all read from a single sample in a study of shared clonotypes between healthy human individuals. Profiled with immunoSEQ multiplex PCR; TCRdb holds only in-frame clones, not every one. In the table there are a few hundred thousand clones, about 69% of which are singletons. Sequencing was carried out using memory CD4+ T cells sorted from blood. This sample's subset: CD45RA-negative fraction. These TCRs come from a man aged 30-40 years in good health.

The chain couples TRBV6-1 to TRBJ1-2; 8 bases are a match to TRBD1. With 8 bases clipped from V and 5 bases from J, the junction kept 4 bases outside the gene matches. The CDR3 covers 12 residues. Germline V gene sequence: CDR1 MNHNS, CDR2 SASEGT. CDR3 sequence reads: CASGGQGYGYTF. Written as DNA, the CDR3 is TGTGCCAGCGGCGGACAGGGTTATGGCTACACCTTC.

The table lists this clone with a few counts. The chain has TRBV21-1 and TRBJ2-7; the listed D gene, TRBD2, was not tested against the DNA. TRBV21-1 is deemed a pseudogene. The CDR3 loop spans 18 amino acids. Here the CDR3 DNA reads TGTGCCAGCAGCAAAGCGCTCAAGCGGGAGGGGGAAGGCTACGAGCAGTACTTC. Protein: CASSKALKREGEGYEQYF.

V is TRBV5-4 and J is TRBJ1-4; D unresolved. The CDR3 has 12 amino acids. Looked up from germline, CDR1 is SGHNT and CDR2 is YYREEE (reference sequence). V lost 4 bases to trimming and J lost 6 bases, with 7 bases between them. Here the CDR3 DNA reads TGTGCCAGCAGCGACCGGGATGAAAAACTGTTTTTT. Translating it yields CASSDRDEKLFF.

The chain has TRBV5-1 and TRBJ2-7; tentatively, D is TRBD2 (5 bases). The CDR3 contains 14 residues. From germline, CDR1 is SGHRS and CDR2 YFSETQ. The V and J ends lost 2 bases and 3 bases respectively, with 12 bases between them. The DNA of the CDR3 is TGCGCCAGCAGCTTCAGCGCAGACTACTACGAGCAGTACTTC. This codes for CASSFSADYYEQYF.

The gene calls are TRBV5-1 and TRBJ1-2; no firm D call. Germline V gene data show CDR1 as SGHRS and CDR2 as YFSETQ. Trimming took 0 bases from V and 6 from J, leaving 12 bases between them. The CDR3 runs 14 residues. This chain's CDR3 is CASSLEAGRDGYTF. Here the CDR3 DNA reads TGCGCCAGCAGCTTGGAGGCGGGTCGGGATGGCTACACCTTC.

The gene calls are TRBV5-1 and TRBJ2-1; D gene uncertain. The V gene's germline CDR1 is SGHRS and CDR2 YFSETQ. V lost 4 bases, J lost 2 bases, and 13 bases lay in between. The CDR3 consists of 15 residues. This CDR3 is CASSLLNPAYNEQFF. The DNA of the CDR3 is TGCGCCAGCAGCCTGTTAAATCCTGCCTACAATGAGCAGTTCTTC.

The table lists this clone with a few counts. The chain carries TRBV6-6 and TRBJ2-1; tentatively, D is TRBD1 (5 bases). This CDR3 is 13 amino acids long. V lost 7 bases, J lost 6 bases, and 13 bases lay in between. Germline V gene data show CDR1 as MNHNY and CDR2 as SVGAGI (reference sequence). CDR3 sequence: CASKLDSLNEQFF. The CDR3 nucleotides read TGTGCCAGCAAACTTGACAGTCTCAATGAGCAGTTCTTC.

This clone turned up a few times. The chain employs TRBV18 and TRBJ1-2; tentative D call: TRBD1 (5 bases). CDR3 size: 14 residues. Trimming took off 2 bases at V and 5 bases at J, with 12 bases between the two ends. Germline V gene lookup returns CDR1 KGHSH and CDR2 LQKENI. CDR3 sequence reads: CASSPSEGRYGYTF. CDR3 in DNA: TGTGCCAGCTCACCAAGCGAGGGGAGGTATGGCTACACCTTC.

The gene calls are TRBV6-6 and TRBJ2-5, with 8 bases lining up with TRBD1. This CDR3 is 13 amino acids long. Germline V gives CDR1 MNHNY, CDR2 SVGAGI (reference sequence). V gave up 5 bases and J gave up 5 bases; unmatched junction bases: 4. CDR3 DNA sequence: TGTGCCAGCAGTCAGGGGGCAGGGGAGACCCAGTACTTC. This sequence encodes CASSQGAGETQYF.

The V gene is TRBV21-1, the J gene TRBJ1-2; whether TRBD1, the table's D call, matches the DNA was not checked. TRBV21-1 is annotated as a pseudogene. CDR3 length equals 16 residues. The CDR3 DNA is TGTGCCAGCAGCAAACAGACAGGCCGAAAAAGCTATGGCTACACCTTC. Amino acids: CASSKQTGRKSYGYTF.

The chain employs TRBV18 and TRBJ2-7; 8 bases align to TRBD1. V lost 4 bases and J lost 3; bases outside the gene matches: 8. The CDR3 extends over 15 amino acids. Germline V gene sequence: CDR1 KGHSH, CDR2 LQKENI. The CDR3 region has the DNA TGTGCCAGCTCACGCACCGGGACAGGCGGCTACGAGCAGTACTTC. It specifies CASSRTGTGGYEQYF.

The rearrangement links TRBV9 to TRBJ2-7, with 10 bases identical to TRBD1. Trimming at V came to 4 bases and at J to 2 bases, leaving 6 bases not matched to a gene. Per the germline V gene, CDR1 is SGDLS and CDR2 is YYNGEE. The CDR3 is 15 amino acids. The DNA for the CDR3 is TGTGCCAGCAGCTTGACAGGGGGCGCCCCCTACGAGCAGTACTTC. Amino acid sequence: CASSLTGGAPYEQYF.